A single sample is the source of the 14 T cell receptor beta chains below, sequenced in a study of blood T cell repertoires in COVID-19. The repertoire was sequenced with immunoSEQ multiplex PCR; TCRdb's copy has only in-frame clones and lacks some. The table records around 210,000 clones, approximately 85% of them present only once. The sequenced material came from peripheral blood. The receptors stem from a man aged 50 to 59 with COVID-19, enrolled during active disease.

This clone was seen a single time. The chain joins TRBV10-3 to TRBJ2-2, with TRBD1 matching 10 bases. The germline gives CDR1 ENHRY, CDR2 SYGVKD. This CDR3 comprises 18 residues. V dropped 9 bases and J dropped 1; count of bases not matched to a gene: 14. CDR3 region: CAITSRDRGRENTGELFF. In DNA, the CDR3 is TGTGCCATAACTTCCCGGGACAGGGGTCGGGAGAACACCGGGGAGCTGTTTTTT.

J is TRBJ1-5 and V is TRBV7-2; no clear D. Germline CDR1 SGHTA, CDR2 FQGNSA. V was shortened by 4 bases and J by 4 bases, with 11 bases between the two germline ends. The CDR3 covers 14 residues. The CDR3 DNA sequence: TGTGCCAGCAGCTCCGTATCCGTAAATCAGCCCCAGCATTTT. Translating gives CASSSVSVNQPQHF.

The V gene is TRBV30, the J gene TRBJ2-3; the D gene is possibly TRBD2 (5 bases). V gave up 4 bases and J gave up 1 base, with 21 bases separating them. CDR3 length: 17 amino acids. Germline V lookup: CDR1 GTSNPN, CDR2 SVGIG (reference sequence). CDR3 protein: CAWKGLDFISGTDTQYF. CDR3 DNA sequence: TGTGCCTGGAAGGGCCTGGACTTCATTAGCGGCACAGATACGCAGTATTTT.

V is TRBV18 and J is TRBJ1-1; weak D call: TRBD1 (6 bases). V lost 0 bases, J lost 7 bases, and 18 bases lay in between. CDR3 length: 16 amino acids. The germline CDR1 and CDR2 sequences are KGHSH and LQKENI. The CDR3, as DNA: TGTGCCAGCTCACCACCGTTCCTTCAGGGGTTCATTGAAGCTTTCTTT. Encoded protein: CASSPPFLQGFIEAFF.

The rearrangement joins TRBV3-1 (or the pseudogene TRBV3-2) to TRBJ2-7; the D gene is possibly TRBD1 (6 bases). Germline loops: CDR1 LGHDT, CDR2 YNNKEL (reference sequence). Between the trimmed V and J ends, which lost 4 bases and 2 bases, there was a span of 9 bases. The CDR3 contains 13 residues. The CDR3 sequence: CASSPGEPYEQYF. As DNA, the CDR3 is TGTGCCAGCAGCCCAGGGGAACCCTACGAGCAGTACTTC.

This clone appeared a few times. This chain joins TRBV5-1 and TRBJ2-2; 9 bases map to TRBD2. After removal of 1 base from V and 6 bases from J, the junction contained 13 bases not matched to a gene. Germline-derived CDR1 and CDR2 are SGHRS and YFSETQ. This CDR3 spans 18 amino acids. The CDR3: CASSLQPGLAFTAGELFF. The DNA of the CDR3 is TGCGCCAGCAGCTTGCAACCGGGACTAGCATTTACGGCCGGGGAGCTGTTTTTT.

The chain joins TRBV12-3 or TRBV12-4 to TRBJ2-1, with D possibly matching TRBD1 (6 bases). V was shortened by 10 bases and J by 4 bases, with 14 bases between the two germline ends. The CDR3 spans 13 residues. CDR3 residues: CATHRQVYNEQFF. CDR3 sequence (DNA): TGTGCCACCCATCGACAGGTATACAATGAGCAGTTCTTC.

This clone occurred a few times. The chain's CDR3 is CASKGGQGVDEQFF. CDR3 bases: TGTGCCAGCAAAGGGGGACAGGGGGTCGATGAGCAGTTCTTC. The V and J genes are TRBV9 and TRBJ2-1; 11 bases are a match to TRBD1. This CDR3 has 14 residues. CDR1 and CDR2 (germline): SGDLS, YYNGEE. V trimming: 6 bases; J trimming: 8 bases; junction bases outside the gene matches: 7.

The V gene is TRBV19, the J gene TRBJ2-3; TRBD1 agrees at 8 bases. The V and J ends lost 3 bases and 2 bases, in that order; junction bases with no gene match: 4. The germline gives CDR1 LNHDA, CDR2 SQIVND (reference sequence). This CDR3 region has 15 residues. The CDR3 nucleotides are TGTGCCAGTAGTATGACAGGGGAAATCACAGATACGCAGTATTTT. Its protein product is CASSMTGEITDTQYF. Full variable domain (rest looked up from reference TRBV19 and TRBJ2-3): DGGITQSPKYLFRKEGQNVTLSCEQNLNHDAMYWYRQDPGQGLRLIYYSQIVNDFQKGDIAEGYSVSREKKESFPLTVTSAQKNPTAFYLCASSMTGEITDTQYFGPGTRLTVL.

The rearrangement uses TRBV5-1 and TRBJ2-1; D might be TRBD2 (5 bases). Germline CDR1 reads SGHRS; CDR2 reads YFSETQ. The CDR3 spans 12 residues. V was cut by 6 bases and J by 6 bases, with 10 bases left in between. CDR3 nucleotides: TGCGCCAGCACCCCGGACTTCAATGAGCAGTTCTTC. It specifies CASTPDFNEQFF.

The chain couples TRBV9 to TRBJ2-5; unclear D gene. The germline V gene encodes CDR1 SGDLS and CDR2 YYNGEE. The CDR3 contains 15 residues. V shed 4 bases and J shed 2 bases, with 15 bases lying between them. CDR3 loop: CASSSQRRIQETQYF. The CDR3 DNA reads TGTGCCAGCAGCAGCCAGCGACGGATTCAAGAGACCCAGTACTTC.

This clone was recorded only once. The chain uses TRBV6-6 and TRBJ1-6; unclear D gene. The CDR3 contains 15 residues. The germline CDR1 and CDR2 sequences are MNHNY and SVGAGI (reference sequence). V was shortened by 4 bases and J by 9 bases, with 16 bases between the two germline ends. CDR3 sequence (DNA): TGTGCCAGCAGTTCCTCCGGTCCCGGAGGTTCACCCCTCCACTTT. Protein: CASSSSGPGGSPLHF.

The rearrangement uses TRBV2 and TRBJ2-1; 9 nucleotides align to TRBD1. CDR3 length equals 14 residues. Germline V lookup: CDR1 SNHLY, CDR2 FYNNEI. Trimming took 8 bases from V and 5 from J; bases not matched to a gene: 7. The CDR3 DNA is TGTGCCAGCGACTTGGGACAGGGTAACAATGAGCAGTTCTTC. It yields the protein CASDLGQGNNEQFF.

The chain recombines TRBV5-4 with TRBJ2-5; possible D gene TRBD1, 5 bases. Germline V gene lookup returns CDR1 SGHNT and CDR2 YYREEE (reference sequence). CDR3 size: 14 residues. V lost 4 bases and J lost 3, with 13 bases in between. The CDR3 is CASSPALGEETQYF. The CDR3 nucleotides read TGTGCCAGCAGCCCCGCATTAGGGGAAGAGACCCAGTACTTC.